Listed below are T cell receptor beta chains from one sample, sequenced in a study of radiotherapy plus CTLA-4 blockade in lung cancer. Produced via immunoSEQ multiplex PCR; TCRdb's table is partial and in-frame only. The sample records 100,000 to 150,000 clones, approximately 84% being singletons. This sample comprised peripheral blood, obtained from a patient treated with radiotherapy plus ipilimumab. Every receptor here comes from a human donor with non-small cell lung cancer who had a partial response to radiotherapy plus ipilimumab. Both conserved end residues are part of each CDR3. D genes are given only for firm matches. Part of the rows lack a size; the others show once, few, many or a class for expanded clones.

cdr3_nt cdr3_aa j_call clone_size v_call d_call
TGTGCCACTTCGGGGCGGGGGGACTCCTACAATGAGCAGTTCTTC CATSGRGDSYNEQFF TRBJ2-1 . TRBV15 TRBD2
TGCGCCAGCAGCCATGGGACAGGGACCACCGGGGAGCTGTTTTTT CASSHGTGTTGELFF TRBJ2-2 . TRBV4-3 TRBD1
TGTGCCAGCAGTGAGACAGGTCTGGCAGATACGCAGTATTTT CASSETGLADTQYF TRBJ2-3 . TRBV6-4 .
TGTGCTAGTGCCCGGGGGACCGATCAGCCCCAGCATTTT CASARGTDQPQHF TRBJ1-5 . TRBV12-5 .
TGTGCCAGCAGCTTAGCCTCTTCCAGGGGCTTAAATGAAAAACTGTTTTTT CASSLASSRGLNEKLFF TRBJ1-4 . TRBV7-2 .
TGTGCCAGCGGGCAGGGTTATGAAAAACTGTTTTTT CASGQGYEKLFF TRBJ1-4 . TRBV27 .
TGTGCCAGCAGTTTATCGGCAGGTTCACCCCTCCACTTT CASSLSAGSPLHF TRBJ1-6 once TRBV27 .
TGTGCCAGCACCGCGGACCCGAGCGGGGGCAATGAGCAGTTCTTC CASTADPSGGNEQFF TRBJ2-1 . TRBV6-5 TRBD2
TGTGCCAGCAGCTTAGAGCGCGGGACAGGGACCGAAAAACTGTTTTTT CASSLERGTGTEKLFF TRBJ1-4 . TRBV7-9 TRBD1
TGTGCCAGCACCTTAGTCCTTTACACTGAAGCTTTCTTT CASTLVLYTEAFF TRBJ1-1 once TRBV6-5 .
TGTGCCAGCAGTGGGACAGGAATGTCGGGGTACTTC CASSGTGMSGYF TRBJ2-4 . TRBV2 TRBD1
TGTGCCAGCAGCTTCAGCGGTGATGAAGCTTTCTTT CASSFSGDEAFF TRBJ1-1 . TRBV7-9 .
TGTGCCAGTAGTATCGCCGATAGAAGCCCCGGGGAGCTGTTTTTT CASSIADRSPGELFF TRBJ2-2 . TRBV19 .
TGTGCCAGCAGCTGGGGCCCGACGGGGGGCTCGGAAGCTTTCTTT CASSWGPTGGSEAFF TRBJ1-1 . TRBV5-8 .
TGTGCCTGGACTACTCGTCGTGGAGAAGGGGACACCATATATTTT CAWTTRRGEGDTIYF TRBJ1-3 . TRBV30 .
TGTGCCAGCAGCTTACCGCTAGCGGGGCGTAATGAGCAGTTCTTC CASSLPLAGRNEQFF TRBJ2-1 . TRBV7-2 TRBD2
TGTGCCACCAGCAACGACAGGGGATCGGGCTATGGCTACACCTTC CATSNDRGSGYGYTF TRBJ1-2 . TRBV15 TRBD1